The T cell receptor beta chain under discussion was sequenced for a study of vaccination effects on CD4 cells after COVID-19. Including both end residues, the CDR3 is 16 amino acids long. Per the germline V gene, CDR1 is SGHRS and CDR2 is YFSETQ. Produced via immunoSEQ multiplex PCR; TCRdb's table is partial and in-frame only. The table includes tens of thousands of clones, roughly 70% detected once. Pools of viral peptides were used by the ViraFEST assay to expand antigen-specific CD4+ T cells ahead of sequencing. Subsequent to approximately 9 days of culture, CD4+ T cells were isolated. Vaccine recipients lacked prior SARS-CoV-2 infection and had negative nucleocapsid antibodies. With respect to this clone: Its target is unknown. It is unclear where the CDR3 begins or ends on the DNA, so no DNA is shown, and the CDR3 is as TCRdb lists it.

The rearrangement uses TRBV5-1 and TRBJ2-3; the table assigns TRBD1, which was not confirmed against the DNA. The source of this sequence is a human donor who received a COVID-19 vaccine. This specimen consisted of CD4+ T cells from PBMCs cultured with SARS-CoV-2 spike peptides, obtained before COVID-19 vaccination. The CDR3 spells CASSFLWTGKGDTQYF.